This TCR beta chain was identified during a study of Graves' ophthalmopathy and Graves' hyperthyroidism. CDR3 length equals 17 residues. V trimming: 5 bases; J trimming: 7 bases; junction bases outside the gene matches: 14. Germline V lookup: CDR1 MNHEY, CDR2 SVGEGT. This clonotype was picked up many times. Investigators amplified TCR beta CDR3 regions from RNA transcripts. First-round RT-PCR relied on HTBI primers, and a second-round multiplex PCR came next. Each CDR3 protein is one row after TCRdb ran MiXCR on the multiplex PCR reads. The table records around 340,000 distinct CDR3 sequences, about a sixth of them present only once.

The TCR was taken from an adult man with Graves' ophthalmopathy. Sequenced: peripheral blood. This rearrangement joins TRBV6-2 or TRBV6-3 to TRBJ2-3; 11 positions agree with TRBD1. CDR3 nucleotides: TGTGCCAGCAGTCCCCAACCTCCGGGACAGGGGGAACATACGCAGTATTTT. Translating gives CASSPQPPGQGEHTQYF.